This TCR beta chain was profiled in a study of Ad26.COV2.S vaccination and SARS-CoV-2 variants. Study in general: Donor was assigned to the Ad26.COV2.S arm of trial COV1001. Study-level points and caveats: Measures of TCR breadth and depth may have fallen short of total T cell responses.

Concerning this clone: The antigen remains unidentified.

Per the germline V gene, CDR1 is SGDLS and CDR2 is YYNGEE. Deletions cut 2 bases from V and 6 bases from J, with 11 bases between. The CDR3 sequence is 14 residues long. Regarding treatment: some 19 received Ad26.COV2.S at low or high dose, single or two shots; roughly five received placebo; per-sample allocation not given. Samples analyzed were those drawn on day 63 after the first vaccine or placebo injection. The shot given was an Ad26 vector that makes Wuhan-strain SARS-CoV-2 spike. TCRdb keeps only in-frame clones here, not all; method: immunoSEQ multiplex PCR. The table includes roughly 420,000 clones, about 88% detected once.

The sequences come from peripheral blood, collected in a trial of Ad26.COV2.S vaccine versus placebo. This receptor was taken from a person aged 18-60 years who received the Ad26.COV2.S COVID-19 vaccine or a placebo. This rearrangement joins TRBV9 to TRBJ2-2; possibly TRBD2 for D (5 bases). This chain's CDR3 is CASSVFSSPGELFF. DNA of the CDR3: TGTGCCAGCAGCGTTTTCTCTAGCCCCGGGGAGCTGTTTTTT. Looking up the rest from reference TRBV9 and TRBJ2-2 gives the full variable domain: DSGVTQTPKHLITATGQRVTLRCSPRSGDLSVYWYQQSLDQGLQFLIQYYNGEERAKGNILERFSAQQFPDLHSELNLSSLELGDSALYFCASSVFSSPGELFFGEGSRLTVL.